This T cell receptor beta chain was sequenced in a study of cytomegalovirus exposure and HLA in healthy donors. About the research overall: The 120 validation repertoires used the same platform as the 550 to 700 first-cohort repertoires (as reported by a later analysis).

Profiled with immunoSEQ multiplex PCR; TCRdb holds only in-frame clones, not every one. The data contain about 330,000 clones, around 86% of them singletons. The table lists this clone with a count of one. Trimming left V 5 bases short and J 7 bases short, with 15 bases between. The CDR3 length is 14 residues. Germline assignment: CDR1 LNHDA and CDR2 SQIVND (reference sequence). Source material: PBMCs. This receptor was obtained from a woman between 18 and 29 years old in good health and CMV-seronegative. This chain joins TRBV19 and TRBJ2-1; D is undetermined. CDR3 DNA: TGTGCCAGTAGTCCCGAAGACTGGAATAATGAGCAGTTCTTC. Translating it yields CASSPEDWNNEQFF.